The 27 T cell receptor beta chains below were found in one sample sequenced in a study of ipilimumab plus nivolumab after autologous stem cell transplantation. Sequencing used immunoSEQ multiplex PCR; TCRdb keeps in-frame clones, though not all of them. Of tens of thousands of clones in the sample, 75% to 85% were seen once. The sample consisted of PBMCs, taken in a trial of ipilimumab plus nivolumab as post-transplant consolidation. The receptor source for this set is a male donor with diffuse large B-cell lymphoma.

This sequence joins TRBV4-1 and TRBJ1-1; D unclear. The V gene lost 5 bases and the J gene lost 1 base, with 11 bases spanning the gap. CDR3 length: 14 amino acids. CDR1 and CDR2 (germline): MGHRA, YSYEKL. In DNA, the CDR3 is TGCGCCAGCAGCTCGCGGACGGAGAACACTGAAGCTTTCTTT. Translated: CASSSRTENTEAFF.

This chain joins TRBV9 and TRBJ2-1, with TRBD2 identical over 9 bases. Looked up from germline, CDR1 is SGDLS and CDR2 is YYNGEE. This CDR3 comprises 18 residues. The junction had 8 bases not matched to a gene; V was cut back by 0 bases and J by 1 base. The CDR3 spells CASSVVPAGGQSYNEQFF. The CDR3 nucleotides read TGTGCCAGCAGCGTAGTACCAGCGGGGGGCCAGTCCTACAATGAGCAGTTCTTC.

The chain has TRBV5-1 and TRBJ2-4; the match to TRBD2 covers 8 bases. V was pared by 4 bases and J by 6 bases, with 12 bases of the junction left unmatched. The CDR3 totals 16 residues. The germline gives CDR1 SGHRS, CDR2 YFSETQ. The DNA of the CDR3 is TGCGCCAGCAGCGACGCCGTGGGGCTAGCGGGAAACATTCAGTACTTC. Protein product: CASSDAVGLAGNIQYF.

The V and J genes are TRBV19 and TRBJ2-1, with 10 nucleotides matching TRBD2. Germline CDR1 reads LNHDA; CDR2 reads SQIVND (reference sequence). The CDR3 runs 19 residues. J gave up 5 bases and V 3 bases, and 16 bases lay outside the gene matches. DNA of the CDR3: TGTGCCAGTAGTATGGAACCGGGACACTTCAGCGGGGGGGACAATGAGCAGTTCTTC. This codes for CASSMEPGHFSGGDNEQFF. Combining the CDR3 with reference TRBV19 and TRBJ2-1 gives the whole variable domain DGGITQSPKYLFRKEGQNVTLSCEQNLNHDAMYWYRQDPGQGLRLIYYSQIVNDFQKGDIAEGYSVSREKKESFPLTVTSAQKNPTAFYLCASSMEPGHFSGGDNEQFFGPGTRLTVL.

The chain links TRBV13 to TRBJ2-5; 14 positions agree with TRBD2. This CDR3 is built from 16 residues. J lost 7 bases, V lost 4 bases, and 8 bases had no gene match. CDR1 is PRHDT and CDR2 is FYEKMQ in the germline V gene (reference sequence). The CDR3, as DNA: TGTGCCAGCAGCTCTTCGACTAGCGGGGGGGCTGGGACCCAGTACTTC. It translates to CASSSSTSGGAGTQYF. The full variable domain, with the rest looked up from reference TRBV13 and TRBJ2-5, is AAGVIQSPRHLIKEKRETATLKCYPIPRHDTVYWYQQGPGQDPQFLISFYEKMQSDKGSIPDRFSAQQFSDYHSELNMSSLELGDSALYFCASSSSTSGGAGTQYFGPGTRLLVL.

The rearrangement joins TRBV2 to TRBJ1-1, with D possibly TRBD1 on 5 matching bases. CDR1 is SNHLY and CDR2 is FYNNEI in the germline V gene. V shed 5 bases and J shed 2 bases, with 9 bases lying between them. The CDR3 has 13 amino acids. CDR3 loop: CASSLQANTEAFF. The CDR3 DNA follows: TGTGCCAGCAGTCTACAGGCCAACACTGAAGCTTTCTTT.

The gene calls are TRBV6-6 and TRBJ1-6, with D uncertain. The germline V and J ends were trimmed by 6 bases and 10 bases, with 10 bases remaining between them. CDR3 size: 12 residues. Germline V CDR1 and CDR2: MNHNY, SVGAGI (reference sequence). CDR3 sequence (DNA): TGTGCCAGCAGCTACGGGGAGTCACCCCTCCACTTT. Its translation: CASSYGESPLHF.

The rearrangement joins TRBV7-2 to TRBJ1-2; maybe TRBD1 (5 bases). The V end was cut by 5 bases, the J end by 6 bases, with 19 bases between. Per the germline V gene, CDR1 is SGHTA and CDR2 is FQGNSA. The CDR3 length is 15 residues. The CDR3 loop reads CASSPGGASVNGYTF. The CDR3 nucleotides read TGTGCCAGCAGCCCCGGCGGGGCCTCTGTAAATGGCTACACCTTC.

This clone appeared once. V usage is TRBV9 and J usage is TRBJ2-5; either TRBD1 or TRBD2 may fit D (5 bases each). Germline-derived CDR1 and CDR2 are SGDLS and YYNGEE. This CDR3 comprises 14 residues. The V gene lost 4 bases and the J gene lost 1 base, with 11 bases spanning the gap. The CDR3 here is CASSPWDLQETQYF. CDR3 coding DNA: TGTGCCAGCAGCCCGTGGGACCTCCAAGAGACCCAGTACTTC.

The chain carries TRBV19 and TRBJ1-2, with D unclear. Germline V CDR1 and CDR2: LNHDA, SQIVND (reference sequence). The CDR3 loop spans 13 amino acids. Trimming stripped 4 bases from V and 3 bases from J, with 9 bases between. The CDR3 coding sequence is TGTGCCAGTAGTACACAGACCTACTATGGCTACACCTTC. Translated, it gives CASSTQTYYGYTF.

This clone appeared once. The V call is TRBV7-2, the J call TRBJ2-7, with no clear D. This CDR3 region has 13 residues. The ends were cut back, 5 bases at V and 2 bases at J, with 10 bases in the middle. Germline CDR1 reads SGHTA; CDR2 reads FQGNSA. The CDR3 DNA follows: TGTGCCAGCAGCCGACCCCCAGCCTACGAGCAGTACTTC. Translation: CASSRPPAYEQYF.

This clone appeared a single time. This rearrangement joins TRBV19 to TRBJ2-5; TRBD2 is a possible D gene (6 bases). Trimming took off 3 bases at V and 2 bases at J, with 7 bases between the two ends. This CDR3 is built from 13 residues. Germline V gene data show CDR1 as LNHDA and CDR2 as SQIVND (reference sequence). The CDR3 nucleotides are TGTGCCAGTAGTATGGGACTTCAAGAGACCCAGTACTTC. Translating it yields CASSMGLQETQYF.

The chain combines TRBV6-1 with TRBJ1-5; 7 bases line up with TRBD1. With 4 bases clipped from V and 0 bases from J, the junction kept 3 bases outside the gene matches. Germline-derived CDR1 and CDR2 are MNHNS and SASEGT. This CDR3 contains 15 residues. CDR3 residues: CASSGQGYSNQPQHF. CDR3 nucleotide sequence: TGTGCCAGCAGTGGACAGGGATATAGCAATCAGCCCCAGCATTTT.

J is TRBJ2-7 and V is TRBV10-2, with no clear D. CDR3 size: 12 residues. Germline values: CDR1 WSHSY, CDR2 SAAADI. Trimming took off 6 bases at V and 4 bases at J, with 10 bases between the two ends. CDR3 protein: CASSATRYEQYF. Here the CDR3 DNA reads TGCGCCAGCAGCGCCACCCGTTACGAGCAGTACTTC.

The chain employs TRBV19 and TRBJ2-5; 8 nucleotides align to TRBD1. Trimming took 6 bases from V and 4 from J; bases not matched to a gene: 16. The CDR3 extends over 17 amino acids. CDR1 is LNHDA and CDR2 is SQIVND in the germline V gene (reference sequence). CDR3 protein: CASSRNRGNILGETQYF. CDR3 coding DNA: TGTGCCAGTAGCAGGAACAGGGGGAATATTTTGGGAGAGACCCAGTACTTC.

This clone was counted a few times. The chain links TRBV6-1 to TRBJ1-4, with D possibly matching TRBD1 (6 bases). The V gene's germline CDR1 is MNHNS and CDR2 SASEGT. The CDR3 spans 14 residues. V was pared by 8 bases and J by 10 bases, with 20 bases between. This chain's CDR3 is CASGLRARGGKLFF. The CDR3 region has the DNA TGTGCCAGCGGGTTGCGAGCCCGAGGGGGAAAACTGTTTTTT.

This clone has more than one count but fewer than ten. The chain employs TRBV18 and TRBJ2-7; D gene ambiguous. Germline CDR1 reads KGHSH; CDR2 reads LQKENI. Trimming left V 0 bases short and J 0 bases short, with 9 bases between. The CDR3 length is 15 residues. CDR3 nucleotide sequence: TGTGCCAGCTCACCACCAGGGCCCGTCTCCTACGAGCAGTACTTC. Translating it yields CASSPPGPVSYEQYF.

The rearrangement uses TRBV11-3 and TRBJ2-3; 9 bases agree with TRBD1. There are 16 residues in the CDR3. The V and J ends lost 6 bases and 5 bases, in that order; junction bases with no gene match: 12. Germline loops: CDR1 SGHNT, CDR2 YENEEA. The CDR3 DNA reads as TGTGCCAGCAGTTCTACCGGGACAGGGTGGAAAGATACGCAGTATTTT. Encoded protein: CASSSTGTGWKDTQYF.

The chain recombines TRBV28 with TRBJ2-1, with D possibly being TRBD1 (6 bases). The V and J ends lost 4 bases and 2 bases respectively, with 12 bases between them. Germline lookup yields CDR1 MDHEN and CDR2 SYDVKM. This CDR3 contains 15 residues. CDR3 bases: TGTGCCAGCAGTTCCGCGGACAGAACCTACAATGAGCAGTTCTTC. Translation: CASSSADRTYNEQFF.

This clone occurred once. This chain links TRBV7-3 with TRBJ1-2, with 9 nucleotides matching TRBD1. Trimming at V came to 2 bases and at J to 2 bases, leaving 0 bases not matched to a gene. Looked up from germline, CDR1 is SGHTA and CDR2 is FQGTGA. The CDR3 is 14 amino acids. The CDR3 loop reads CASSLDRGNYGYTF. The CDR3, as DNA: TGTGCCAGCAGCTTAGACAGGGGGAACTATGGCTACACCTTC.

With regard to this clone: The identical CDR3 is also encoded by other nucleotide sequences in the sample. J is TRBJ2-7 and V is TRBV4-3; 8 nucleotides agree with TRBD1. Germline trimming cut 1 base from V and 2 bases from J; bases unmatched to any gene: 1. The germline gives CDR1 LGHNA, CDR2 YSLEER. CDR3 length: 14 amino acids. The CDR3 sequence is CASSQGTGTYEQYF. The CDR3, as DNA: TGCGCCAGCAGCCAAGGGACAGGGACCTACGAGCAGTACTTC.

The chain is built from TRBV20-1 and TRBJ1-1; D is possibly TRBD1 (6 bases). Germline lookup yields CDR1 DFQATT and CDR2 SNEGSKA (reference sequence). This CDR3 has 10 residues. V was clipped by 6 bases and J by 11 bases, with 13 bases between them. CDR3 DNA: TGCAGTGCCTGGGACATTCGGGCTTTCTTT. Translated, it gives CSAWDIRAFF.

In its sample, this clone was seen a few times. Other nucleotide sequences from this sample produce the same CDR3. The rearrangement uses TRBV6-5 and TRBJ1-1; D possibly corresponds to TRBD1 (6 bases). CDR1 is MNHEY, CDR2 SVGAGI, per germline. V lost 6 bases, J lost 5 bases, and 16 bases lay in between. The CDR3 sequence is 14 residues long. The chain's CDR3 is CASSSGTRGTEAFF. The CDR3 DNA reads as TGTGCCAGCAGCTCTGGGACACGGGGGACTGAAGCTTTCTTT.

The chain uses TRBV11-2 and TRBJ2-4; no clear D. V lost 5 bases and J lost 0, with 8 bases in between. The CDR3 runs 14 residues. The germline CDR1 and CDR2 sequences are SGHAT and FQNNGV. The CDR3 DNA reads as TGTGCCAGCAGCGCATTAATAGCCAAAAACATTCAGTACTTC. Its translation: CASSALIAKNIQYF.

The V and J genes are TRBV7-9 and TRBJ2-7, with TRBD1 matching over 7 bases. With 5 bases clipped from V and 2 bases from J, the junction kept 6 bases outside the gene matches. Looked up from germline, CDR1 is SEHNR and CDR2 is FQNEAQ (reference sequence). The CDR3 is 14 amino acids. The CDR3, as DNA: TGTGCCAGCAGCCGACCCGGGACAGCCTACGAGCAGTACTTC. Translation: CASSRPGTAYEQYF.

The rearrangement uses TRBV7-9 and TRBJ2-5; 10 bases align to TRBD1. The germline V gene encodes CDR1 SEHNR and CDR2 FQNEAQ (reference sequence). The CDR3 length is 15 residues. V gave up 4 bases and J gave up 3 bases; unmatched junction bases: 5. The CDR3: CASSWPGQGKETQYF. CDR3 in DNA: TGTGCCAGCAGCTGGCCGGGACAGGGGAAAGAGACCCAGTACTTC.

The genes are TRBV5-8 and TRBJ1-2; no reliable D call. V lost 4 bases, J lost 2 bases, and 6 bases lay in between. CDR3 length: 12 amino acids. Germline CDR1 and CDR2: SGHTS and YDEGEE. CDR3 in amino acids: CASSGLNYGYTF. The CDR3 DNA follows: TGTGCCAGCAGCGGTCTCAACTATGGCTACACCTTC. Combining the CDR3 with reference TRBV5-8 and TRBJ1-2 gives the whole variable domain EAGVTQSPTHLIKTRGQQATLRCSPISGHTSVYWYQQALGLGLQFLLWYDEGEERNRGNFPPRFSGRQFPNYSSELNVNALELEDSALYLCASSGLNYGYTFGSGTRLTVV.